The present entry profiles one T cell receptor beta chain with its context. What it binds is not known. This CDR3 contains 13 residues. Trimming shortened V by 4 bases and J by 3 bases, and 10 bases separated the two germline ends. Germline V gene lookup returns CDR1 SGHKS and CDR2 YYEKEE (reference sequence). These data come from a study of cytomegalovirus exposure and HLA in healthy donors. Whole-study results and caveats: Exclusion as indistinguishable affected some V segments, including TRBV6-2 and TRBV6-3. It emerged from a later analysis that several of the most significant clusters appeared to be linked to common viral pathogens.

Both 60 Vbeta primers and 13 Jbeta primers went into the PCR. Some clones are missing from TCRdb's copy, which holds only in-frame ones; the method was immunoSEQ multiplex PCR. The sample shows roughly 200,000 clones, 77% of them seen only once. The chain employs TRBV5-5 and TRBJ1-1; D gene unclear. Material for sequencing was PBMCs. The sequence was collected from a woman between 55 and 75 years old in good health and CMV-seropositive. DNA for the CDR3: TGTGCCAGCAGCCCGTGGCTGCACACTGAAGCTTTCTTT. It is translated as CASSPWLHTEAFF.